This T cell receptor (beta chain) was found in a study of blood T cell repertoires in COVID-19. Study overall: Researchers got acute and convalescent COVID-19 samples from the United States, Italy and Spain. PBMCs, B-cell-depleted T cells, or T cells provided the cDNA or gDNA that made up the material.

About this clone itself: Mismatch with germline at one junction end may stem from a read error.

Germline CDR1 and CDR2: SSHAT and FNYEAQ (reference sequence). CDR3 length equals 16 residues. Original handling: Cell counts per sample came from amplifying reference gene primers. Assay: immunoSEQ multiplex PCR; the TCRdb copy retains only in-frame clones and omits some. V and J calls and clone size are given by that table; D and trimming were obtained from the DNA. This table has about 170,000 clones, around 82% appearing once. This rearrangement joins TRBV7-7 to TRBJ2-5, with 8 bases lining up with TRBD1. The sequence was collected from a man in his 60s who had recovered from COVID-19. Sequencing used peripheral blood. As DNA, the CDR3 is TGTGCTAGCAGCCGACCCGGGACAGGCGGTGTGGAGACCCAGTACTTC. Protein: CASSRPGTGGVETQYF.